The 9 T cell receptor beta chains listed next were all sequenced from one sample in a study of blood T cell repertoires in COVID-19. Measured with immunoSEQ multiplex PCR; TCRdb has only the in-frame clones, and not every one. In the table there are about 310,000 clones, around 87% of which are singletons. Sequenced: peripheral blood. These TCRs come from a man aged 45-60 years with active or convalescent COVID-19.

About this clone itself: Other DNA sequences in this sample translate to the same CDR3. CDR3: CASSYSRNTEAFF. DNA of the CDR3: TGTGCCAGCAGTTACTCCCGGAACACTGAAGCTTTCTTT. This chain links TRBV6-2 or TRBV6-3 with TRBJ1-1, with D unclear. The V end lost 0 bases, the J end lost 1 base, and 3 bases lay between the germline ends. The CDR3 has 13 amino acids. The germline CDR1 and CDR2 sequences are MNHEY and SVGEGT.

The chain combines TRBV14 with TRBJ2-7; 9 positions match TRBD1. The CDR3 is 15 residues long. CDR1 is SGHDN, CDR2 FVKESK, per germline. The V and J ends lost 4 bases and 5 bases, in that order; junction bases with no gene match: 9. The DNA of the CDR3 is TGTGCCAGCAGCCTTCCGGGACAGGGATACGACGAGCAGTACTTC. Amino acids: CASSLPGQGYDEQYF.

V gene TRBV28 combines with J gene TRBJ2-7, with TRBD1 matching over 8 bases. V was clipped by 7 bases and J by 2 bases; unmatched bases: 7. Germline CDR1 is MDHEN and CDR2 is SYDVKM. The CDR3 covers 14 residues. Written as DNA, the CDR3 is TGTGCCAGCACCAGCGGACAGGGCACCTACGAGCAGTACTTC. Residues: CASTSGQGTYEQYF.

The chain couples TRBV6-5 to TRBJ2-7; 8 nucleotides line up with TRBD1. The CDR3 has 15 amino acids. V was clipped by 4 bases and J by 3 bases; unmatched bases: 8. The germline V gene encodes CDR1 MNHEY and CDR2 SVGAGI. The CDR3: CASSFLGQGNYEQYF. In DNA form, the CDR3 reads TGTGCCAGCAGTTTTCTCGGACAGGGAAACTACGAGCAGTACTTC.

The V call is TRBV28, the J call TRBJ1-1; D ambiguous. This CDR3 has 14 residues. The V gene lost 1 base and the J gene lost 3 bases, with 9 bases spanning the gap. CDR1 and CDR2 from the germline V gene are MDHEN and SYDVKM. CDR3 nucleotide sequence: TGTGCCAGCAGTTTATTCGGGTGGGACACTGAAGCTTTCTTT. It specifies CASSLFGWDTEAFF.

The chain uses TRBV19 and TRBJ1-1, with a tentative D call TRBD1 (6 bases). The CDR3 length is 16 residues. Germline values: CDR1 LNHDA, CDR2 SQIVND (reference sequence). V lost 5 bases to trimming and J lost 0 bases, with 16 bases between them. This chain's CDR3 is CASSPARGILNTEAFF. DNA for the CDR3: TGTGCCAGTAGTCCTGCTAGGGGGATTTTGAACACTGAAGCTTTCTTT.

This clone was counted a single time. The chain employs TRBV19 and TRBJ1-1; no definite D call. Trimming took 4 bases from V and 0 from J, leaving 9 bases between them. CDR3 length: 14 residues. The germline V gene encodes CDR1 LNHDA and CDR2 SQIVND (reference sequence). This CDR3 is CASSTPLMNTEAFF. The CDR3 DNA is TGTGCCAGTAGTACTCCCCTTATGAACACTGAAGCTTTCTTT.

The chain joins TRBV5-1 to TRBJ2-1, with TRBD1 matching over 8 bases. This CDR3 has 15 amino acids. With V trimmed by 0 bases and J by 5 bases, 4 bases remained unmatched. Germline-derived CDR1 and CDR2 are SGHRS and YFSETQ. The DNA of the CDR3 is TGCGCCAGCAGCTTGGGGCGGACAGGGCACAATGAGCAGTTCTTC. This codes for CASSLGRTGHNEQFF.

This clone was counted a single time. This chain joins TRBV30 and TRBJ1-6, with 7 bases that match TRBD1. CDR1 and CDR2 from the germline V gene are GTSNPN and SVGIG (reference sequence). V shed 1 base, J shed 7 bases, and the junction held 4 bases outside the gene matches. The CDR3 spans 14 residues. The DNA of the CDR3 is TGTGCCTGGAGTGGGGACAGTCTGAATTCACCCCTCCACTTT. Its protein product is CAWSGDSLNSPLHF.